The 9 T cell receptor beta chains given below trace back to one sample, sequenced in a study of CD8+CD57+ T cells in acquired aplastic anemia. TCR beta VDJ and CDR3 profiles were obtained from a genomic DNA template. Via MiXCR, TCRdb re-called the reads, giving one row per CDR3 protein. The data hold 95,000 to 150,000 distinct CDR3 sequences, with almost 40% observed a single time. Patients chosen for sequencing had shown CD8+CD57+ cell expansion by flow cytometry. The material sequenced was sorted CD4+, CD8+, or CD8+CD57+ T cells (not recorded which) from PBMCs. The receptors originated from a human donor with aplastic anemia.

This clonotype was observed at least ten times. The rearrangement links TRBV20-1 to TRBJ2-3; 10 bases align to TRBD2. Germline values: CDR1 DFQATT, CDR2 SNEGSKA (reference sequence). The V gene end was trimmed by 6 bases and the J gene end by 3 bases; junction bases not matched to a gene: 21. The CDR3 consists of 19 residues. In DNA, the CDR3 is TGCAGTGCCGAACCCGGTGGAGCGGGGGGGCCGATCTCTACAGATACGCAGTATTTT. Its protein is CSAEPGGAGGPISTDTQYF.

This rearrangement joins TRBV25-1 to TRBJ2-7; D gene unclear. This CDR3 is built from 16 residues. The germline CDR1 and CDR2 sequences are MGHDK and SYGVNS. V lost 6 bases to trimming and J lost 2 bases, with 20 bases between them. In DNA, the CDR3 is TGTGCCAGCAGCCAAGCAGTTCCCCCTGTCACCTACGAGCAGTACTTC. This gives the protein CASSQAVPPVTYEQYF.

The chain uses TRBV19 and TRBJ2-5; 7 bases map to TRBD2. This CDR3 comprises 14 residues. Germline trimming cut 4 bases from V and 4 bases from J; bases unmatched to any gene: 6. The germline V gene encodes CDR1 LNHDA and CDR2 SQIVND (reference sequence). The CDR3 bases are TGTGCCAGTAGTAGCGGGGGAAGAGGAGAGACCCAGTACTTC. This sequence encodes CASSSGGRGETQYF.

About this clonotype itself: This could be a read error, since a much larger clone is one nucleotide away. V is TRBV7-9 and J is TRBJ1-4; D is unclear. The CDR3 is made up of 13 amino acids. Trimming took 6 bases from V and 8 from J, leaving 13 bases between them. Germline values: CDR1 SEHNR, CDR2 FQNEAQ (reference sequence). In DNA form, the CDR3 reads TGTGCCAGCAGTTACAGCAGTCTCGAAAAACTGTTTTTT. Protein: CASSYSSLEKLFF.

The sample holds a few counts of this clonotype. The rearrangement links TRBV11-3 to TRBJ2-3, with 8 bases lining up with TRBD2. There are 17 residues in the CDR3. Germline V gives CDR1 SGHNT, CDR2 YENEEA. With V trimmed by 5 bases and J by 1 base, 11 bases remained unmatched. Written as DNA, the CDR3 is TGTGCCAGCAGCCCCGGTCGGGCGGGGGGCCGCACAGATACGCAGTATTTT. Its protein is CASSPGRAGGRTDTQYF.

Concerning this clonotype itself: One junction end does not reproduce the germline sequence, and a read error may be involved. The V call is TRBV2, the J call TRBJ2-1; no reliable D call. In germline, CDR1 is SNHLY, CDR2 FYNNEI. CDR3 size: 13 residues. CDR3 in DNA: TGTGCCAGCAGTTTTGGTGGGCTCAATGGGCAGTTCTTC. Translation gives CASSFGGLNGQFF.

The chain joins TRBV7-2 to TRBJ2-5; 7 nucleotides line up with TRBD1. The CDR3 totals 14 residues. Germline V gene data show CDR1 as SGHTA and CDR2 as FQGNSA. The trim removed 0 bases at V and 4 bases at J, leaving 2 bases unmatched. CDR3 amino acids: CASSLAGGGETQYF. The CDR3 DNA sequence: TGTGCCAGCAGCTTAGCAGGGGGCGGAGAGACCCAGTACTTC.

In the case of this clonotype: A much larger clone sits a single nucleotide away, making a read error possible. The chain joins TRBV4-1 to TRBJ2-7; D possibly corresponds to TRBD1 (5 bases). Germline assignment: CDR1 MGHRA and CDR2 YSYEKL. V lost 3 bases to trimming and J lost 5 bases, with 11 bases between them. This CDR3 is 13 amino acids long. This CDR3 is CASSHRQNDEQYV. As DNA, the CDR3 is TGCGCCAGCAGCCATAGACAGAACGACGAGCAGTACGTC.

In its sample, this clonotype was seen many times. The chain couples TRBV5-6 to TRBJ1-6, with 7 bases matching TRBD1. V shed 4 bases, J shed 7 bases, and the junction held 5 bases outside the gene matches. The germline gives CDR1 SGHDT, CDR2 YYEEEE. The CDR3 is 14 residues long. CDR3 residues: CASSVGTANSPLHF. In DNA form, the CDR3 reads TGTGCCAGCAGCGTCGGGACAGCGAATTCACCCCTCCACTTT.